This entry features one T cell receptor (beta chain) sequence. The data stem from a study of healthy donors' naive CD4 and CD8 T cells. Starting from 500 ng of total RNA, TCR libraries were made with linear amplification. MiXCR, run by TCRdb on the reads, gives a single entry per CDR3 protein. The table includes approximately 180,000 distinct CDR3 sequences, about four fifths detected once. J gave up 4 bases and V 5 bases, and 5 bases lay outside the gene matches. The germline gives CDR1 GTSNPN, CDR2 SVGIG (reference sequence). The CDR3 extends over 13 amino acids. J is TRBJ2-1 and V is TRBV30; TRBD1 matches 7 bases. The material sequenced was naive CD4+ and CD8+ T cells sorted from blood, pooled from several donors. The sequence was collected from a pool of human donors in good health; the sample pools cells from several healthy donors. The CDR3 DNA follows: TGTGCCTGGGCTCACAGGGGTTACAATGAGCAGTTCTTC. This codes for CAWAHRGYNEQFF.